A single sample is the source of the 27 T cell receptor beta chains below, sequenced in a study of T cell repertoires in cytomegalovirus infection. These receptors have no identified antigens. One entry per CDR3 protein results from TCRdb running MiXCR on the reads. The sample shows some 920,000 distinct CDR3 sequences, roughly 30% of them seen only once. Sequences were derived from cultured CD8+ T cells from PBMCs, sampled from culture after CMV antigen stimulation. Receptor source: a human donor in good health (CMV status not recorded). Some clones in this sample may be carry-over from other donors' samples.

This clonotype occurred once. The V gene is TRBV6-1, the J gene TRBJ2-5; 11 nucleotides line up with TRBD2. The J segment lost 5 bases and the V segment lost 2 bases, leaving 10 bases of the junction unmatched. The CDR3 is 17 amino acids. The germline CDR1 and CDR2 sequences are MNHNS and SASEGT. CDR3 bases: TGTGCCAGCAGTGAATTGTTTAGCGGGGGGGCTCCGGAGACCCAGTACTTC. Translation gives CASSELFSGGAPETQYF.

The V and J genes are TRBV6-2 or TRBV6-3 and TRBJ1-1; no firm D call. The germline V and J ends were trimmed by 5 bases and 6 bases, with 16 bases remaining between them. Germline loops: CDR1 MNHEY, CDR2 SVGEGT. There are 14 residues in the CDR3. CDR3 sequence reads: CASSPTVLLAEAFF. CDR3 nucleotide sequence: TGTGCCAGCAGTCCAACAGTCCTACTAGCTGAAGCTTTCTTT.

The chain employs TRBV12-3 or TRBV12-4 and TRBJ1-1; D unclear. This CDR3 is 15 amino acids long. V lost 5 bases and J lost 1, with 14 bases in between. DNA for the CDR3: TGTGCCAGCAGTCCGTCGGCCCGCGGGAACACTGAAGCTTTCTTT. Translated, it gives CASSPSARGNTEAFF.

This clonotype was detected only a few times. CDR3 bases: TGTGCCAGCAGCTTCGGGTCCACATTGGGGTACGAGCAGTACGTC. Protein: CASSFGSTLGYEQYV. V gene TRBV11-2 combines with J gene TRBJ2-7; no reliable D call. The V end lost 3 bases, the J end lost 4 bases, and 16 bases lay between the germline ends. This CDR3 region has 15 residues. Germline CDR1 SGHAT, CDR2 FQNNGV.

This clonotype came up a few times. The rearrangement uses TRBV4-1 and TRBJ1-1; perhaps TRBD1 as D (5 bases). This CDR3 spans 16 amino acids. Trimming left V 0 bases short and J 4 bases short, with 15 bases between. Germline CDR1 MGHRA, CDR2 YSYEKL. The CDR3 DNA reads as TGCGCCAGCAGCCAAGAGGGTTATACAGGTGGCACTGAAGCTTTCTTT. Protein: CASSQEGYTGGTEAFF.

CDR3 amino acids: CASSFITGNEKLFF. Written as DNA, the CDR3 is TGTGCCAGCAGCTTCATTACAGGGAATGAAAAACTGTTTTTT. The chain combines TRBV7-2 with TRBJ1-4; tentatively, D is TRBD1 (6 bases). The CDR3 is 14 residues long. Germline V CDR1 and CDR2: SGHTA, FQGNSA. The V and J ends lost 3 bases and 5 bases respectively, with 10 bases between them.

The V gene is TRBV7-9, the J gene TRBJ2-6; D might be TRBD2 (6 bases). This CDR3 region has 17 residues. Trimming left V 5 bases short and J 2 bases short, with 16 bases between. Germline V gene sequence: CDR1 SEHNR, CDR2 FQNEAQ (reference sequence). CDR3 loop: CASSHGPSGAGANVLTF. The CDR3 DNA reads TGTGCCAGCAGCCACGGCCCTTCGGGGGCTGGGGCCAACGTCCTGACTTTC.

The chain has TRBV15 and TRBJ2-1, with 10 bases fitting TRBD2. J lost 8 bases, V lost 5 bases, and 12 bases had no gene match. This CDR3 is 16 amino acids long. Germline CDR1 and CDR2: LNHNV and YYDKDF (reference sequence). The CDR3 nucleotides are TGTGCCACCAGCGAATCCCTACTAGCGGGGCCGGATGAGCAGTTCTTC. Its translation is CATSESLLAGPDEQFF.

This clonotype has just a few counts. CDR3 sequence: CASTLQQASANYGYTF. The CDR3 DNA is TGTGCCAGCACCTTACAACAGGCTTCGGCTAACTATGGCTACACCTTC. V gene TRBV6-5 combines with J gene TRBJ1-2, with D perhaps matching TRBD1 (5 bases). The CDR3 contains 16 residues. Trimming shortened V by 7 bases and J by 0 bases, and 18 bases separated the two germline ends. Germline V gene sequence: CDR1 MNHEY, CDR2 SVGAGI.

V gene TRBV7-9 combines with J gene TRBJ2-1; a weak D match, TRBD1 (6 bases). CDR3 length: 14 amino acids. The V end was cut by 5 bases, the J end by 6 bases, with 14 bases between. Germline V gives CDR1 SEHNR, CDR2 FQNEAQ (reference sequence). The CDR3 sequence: CASSPWGTPNEQFF. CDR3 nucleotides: TGTGCCAGCAGCCCGTGGGGGACACCCAATGAGCAGTTCTTC.

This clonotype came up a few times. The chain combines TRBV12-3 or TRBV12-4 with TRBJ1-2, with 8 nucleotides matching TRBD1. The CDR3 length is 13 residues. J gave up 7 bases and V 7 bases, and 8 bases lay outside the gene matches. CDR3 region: CASTPDRAGGYTF. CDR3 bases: TGTGCCAGCACCCCGGACAGGGCGGGTGGCTACACCTTC.

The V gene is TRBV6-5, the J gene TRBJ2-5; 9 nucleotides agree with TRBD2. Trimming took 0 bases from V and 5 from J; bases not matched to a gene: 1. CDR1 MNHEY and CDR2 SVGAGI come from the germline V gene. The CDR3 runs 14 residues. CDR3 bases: TGTGCCAGCAGTTACTCACTAGCGGGTGAGACCCAGTACTTC. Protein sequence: CASSYSLAGETQYF.

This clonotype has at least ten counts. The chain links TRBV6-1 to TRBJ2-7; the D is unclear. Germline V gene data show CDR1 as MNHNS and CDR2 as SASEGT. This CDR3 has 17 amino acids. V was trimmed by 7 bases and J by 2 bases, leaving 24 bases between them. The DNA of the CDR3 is TGTGCCAGCACAAGGTTAGTAGGAATAACTGCGGCCTACGAGCAGTACTTC. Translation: CASTRLVGITAAYEQYF.

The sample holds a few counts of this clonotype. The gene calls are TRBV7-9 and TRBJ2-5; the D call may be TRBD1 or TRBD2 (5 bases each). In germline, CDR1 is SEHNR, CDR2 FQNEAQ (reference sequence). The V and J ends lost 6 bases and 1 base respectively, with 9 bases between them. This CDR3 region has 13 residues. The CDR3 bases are TGTGCCAGCAGAACGGGACCCCAAGAGACCCAGTACTTC. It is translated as CASRTGPQETQYF. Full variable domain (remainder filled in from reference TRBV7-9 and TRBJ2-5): DTGVSQNPRHKITKRGQNVTFRCDPISEHNRLYWYRQTLGQGPEFLTYFQNEAQLEKSRLLSDRFSAERPKGSFSTLEIQRTEQGDSAMYLCASRTGPQETQYFGPGTRLLVL.

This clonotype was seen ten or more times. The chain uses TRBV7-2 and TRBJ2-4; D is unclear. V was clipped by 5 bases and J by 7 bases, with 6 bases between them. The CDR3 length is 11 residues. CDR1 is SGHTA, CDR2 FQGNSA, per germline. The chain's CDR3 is CASSLGNIQYF. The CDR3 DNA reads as TGTGCCAGCAGCCTTGGGAACATTCAGTACTTC.

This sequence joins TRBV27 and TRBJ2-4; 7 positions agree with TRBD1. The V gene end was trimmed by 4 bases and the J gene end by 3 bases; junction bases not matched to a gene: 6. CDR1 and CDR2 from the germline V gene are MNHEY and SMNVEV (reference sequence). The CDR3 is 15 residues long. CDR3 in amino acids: CASSSYRDSKNIQYF. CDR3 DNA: TGTGCCAGCAGTTCTTACCGGGACAGCAAAAACATTCAGTACTTC.

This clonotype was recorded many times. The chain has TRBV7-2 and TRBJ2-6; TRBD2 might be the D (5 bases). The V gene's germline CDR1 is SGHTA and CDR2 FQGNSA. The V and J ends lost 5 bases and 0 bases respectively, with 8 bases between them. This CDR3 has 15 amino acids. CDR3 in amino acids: CASSISDSGANVLTF. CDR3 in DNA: TGTGCCAGCAGCATTAGCGACTCTGGGGCCAACGTCCTGACTTTC.

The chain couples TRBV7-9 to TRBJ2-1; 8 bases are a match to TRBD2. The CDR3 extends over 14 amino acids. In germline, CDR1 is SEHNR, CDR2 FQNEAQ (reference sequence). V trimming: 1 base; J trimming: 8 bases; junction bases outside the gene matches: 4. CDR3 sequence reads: CASSLVSGVDEQFF. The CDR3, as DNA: TGTGCCAGCAGCTTAGTTAGCGGGGTTGATGAGCAGTTCTTC.

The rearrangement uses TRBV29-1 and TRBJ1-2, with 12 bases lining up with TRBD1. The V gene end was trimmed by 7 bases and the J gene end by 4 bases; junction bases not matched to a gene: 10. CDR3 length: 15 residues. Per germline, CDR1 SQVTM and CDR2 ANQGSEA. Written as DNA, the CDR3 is TGCAGCGCTGGGACAGGGGGCGCTTCGCGCTATGGCTACACCTTC. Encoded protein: CSAGTGGASRYGYTF.

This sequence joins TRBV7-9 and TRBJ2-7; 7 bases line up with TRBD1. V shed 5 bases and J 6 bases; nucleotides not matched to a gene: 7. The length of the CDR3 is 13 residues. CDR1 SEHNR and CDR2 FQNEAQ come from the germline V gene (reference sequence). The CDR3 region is CASSELTGAEQYF. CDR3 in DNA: TGTGCCAGCAGCGAATTAACAGGGGCCGAGCAGTACTTC. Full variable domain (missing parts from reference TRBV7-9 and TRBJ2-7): DTGVSQNPRHKITKRGQNVTFRCDPISEHNRLYWYRQTLGQGPEFLTYFQNEAQLEKSRLLSDRFSAERPKGSFSTLEIQRTEQGDSAMYLCASSELTGAEQYFGPGTRLTVT.

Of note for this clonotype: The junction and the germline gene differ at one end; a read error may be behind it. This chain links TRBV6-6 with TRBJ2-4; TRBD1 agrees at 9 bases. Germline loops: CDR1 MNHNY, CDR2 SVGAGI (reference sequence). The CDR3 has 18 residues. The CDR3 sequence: CASSVLQGARVTDHIQCF. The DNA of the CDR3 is TGTGCCAGCAGTGTATTACAGGGGGCGCGTGTAACGGATCACATTCAGTGCTTC.

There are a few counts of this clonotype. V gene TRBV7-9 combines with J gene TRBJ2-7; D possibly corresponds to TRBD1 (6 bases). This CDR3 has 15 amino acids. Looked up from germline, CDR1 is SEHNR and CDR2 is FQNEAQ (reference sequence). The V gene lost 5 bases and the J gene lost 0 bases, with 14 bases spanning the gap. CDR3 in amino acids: CASSRTAMSSYEQYF. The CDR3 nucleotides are TGTGCCAGCAGCCGGACAGCAATGAGCTCCTACGAGCAGTACTTC.

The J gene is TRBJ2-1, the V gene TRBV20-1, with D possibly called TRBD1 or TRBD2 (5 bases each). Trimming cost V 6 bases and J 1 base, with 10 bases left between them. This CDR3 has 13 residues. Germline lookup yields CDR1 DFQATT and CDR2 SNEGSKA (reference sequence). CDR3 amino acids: CSAREKSYNEQFF. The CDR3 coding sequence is TGCAGTGCCAGGGAGAAGTCCTACAATGAGCAGTTCTTC.

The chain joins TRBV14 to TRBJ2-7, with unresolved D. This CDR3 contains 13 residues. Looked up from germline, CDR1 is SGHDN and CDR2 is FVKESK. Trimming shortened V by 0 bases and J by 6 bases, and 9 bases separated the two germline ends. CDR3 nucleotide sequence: TGTGCCAGCAGCCAAGACTGGGGTGGCGAGCAGTACGTC. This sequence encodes CASSQDWGGEQYV.

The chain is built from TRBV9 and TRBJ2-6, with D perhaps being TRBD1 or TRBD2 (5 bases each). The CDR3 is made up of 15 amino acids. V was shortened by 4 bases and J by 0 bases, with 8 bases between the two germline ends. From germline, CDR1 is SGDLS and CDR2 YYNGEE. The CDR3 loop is CASSQGPSGANVLTF. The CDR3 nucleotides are TGTGCCAGCAGCCAGGGACCCTCTGGGGCCAACGTCCTGACTTTC.

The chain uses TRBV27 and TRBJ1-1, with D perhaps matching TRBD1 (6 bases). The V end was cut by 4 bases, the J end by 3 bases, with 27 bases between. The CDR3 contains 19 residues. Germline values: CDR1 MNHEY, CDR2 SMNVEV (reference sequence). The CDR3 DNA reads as TGTGCCAGCAGTTCGCTTTATCGTAGGGGGGGGCAGAGGCACACTGAAGCTTTCTTT. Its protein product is CASSSLYRRGGQRHTEAFF.

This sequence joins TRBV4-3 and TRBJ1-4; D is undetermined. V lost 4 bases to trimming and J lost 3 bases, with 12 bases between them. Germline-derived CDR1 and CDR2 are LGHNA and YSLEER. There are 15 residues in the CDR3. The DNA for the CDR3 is TGCGCCAGCAGCCGCCGGGATTCCGCTAATGAAAAACTGTTTTTT. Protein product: CASSRRDSANEKLFF.